The TCR beta chain described here comes from a study of shared clonotypes between healthy human individuals. Turning to the study itself: Three plates were used per donor for CD4 naive, three for CD4 memory, two for CD8 naive and one for CD8 memory. Study observations and caveats: Larger richness was generally estimated for naive than memory subsets. Large sequencing depth failed to make sorted-subset sequencing complete, rarefaction showed.

Sequenced by immunoSEQ multiplex PCR; TCRdb stores in-frame clones only, minus some. Among about 2.3 million clones listed, approximately 95% were seen once. As for this clone: No antigen is known for it.

This CDR3 contains 15 residues. Germline V CDR1 and CDR2: SGHNT, YYREEE (reference sequence). V shed 4 bases and J 3 bases; nucleotides not matched to a gene: 9. The receptor's source is a man between 18 and 35 years old in good health. Some clones in this sample may be carry-over from other donors' samples. V is TRBV5-4 and J is TRBJ2-7; TRBD1 agrees at 8 bases. The sequenced sample was naive CD4+ T cells from PBMCs. Subset here: CD45RA+ positively selected. In DNA form, the CDR3 reads TGTGCCAGCAGCCAAGGAGCAGGGGGCCTCTACGAGCAGTACTTC. It encodes CASSQGAGGLYEQYF.